This T cell receptor beta chain is from a study of blood T cells in healthy people across ages. The use of a sample-barcoded 5' primer and a J-beta primer mix characterized a second PCR of about 6 to 11 cycles. Via MiXCR, TCRdb re-called the 5' RACE reads, giving one row per CDR3 protein. Of roughly 1,500,000 distinct CDR3 sequences listed, roughly 40% are singletons. Germline values: CDR1 SGDLS, CDR2 YYNGEE. CDR3 size: 16 residues. The V and J ends lost 0 bases and 5 bases respectively, with 14 bases between them. This clonotype showed up just a few times. The rearrangement uses TRBV9 and TRBJ2-2; D gene uncertain. Sample: blood. This clonotype was obtained from a woman aged 18-29 years in good health. The CDR3 protein is CASSVAAGLGTGELFF. The CDR3 bases are TGTGCCAGCAGCGTAGCCGCCGGCCTGGGAACCGGGGAGCTGTTTTTT.